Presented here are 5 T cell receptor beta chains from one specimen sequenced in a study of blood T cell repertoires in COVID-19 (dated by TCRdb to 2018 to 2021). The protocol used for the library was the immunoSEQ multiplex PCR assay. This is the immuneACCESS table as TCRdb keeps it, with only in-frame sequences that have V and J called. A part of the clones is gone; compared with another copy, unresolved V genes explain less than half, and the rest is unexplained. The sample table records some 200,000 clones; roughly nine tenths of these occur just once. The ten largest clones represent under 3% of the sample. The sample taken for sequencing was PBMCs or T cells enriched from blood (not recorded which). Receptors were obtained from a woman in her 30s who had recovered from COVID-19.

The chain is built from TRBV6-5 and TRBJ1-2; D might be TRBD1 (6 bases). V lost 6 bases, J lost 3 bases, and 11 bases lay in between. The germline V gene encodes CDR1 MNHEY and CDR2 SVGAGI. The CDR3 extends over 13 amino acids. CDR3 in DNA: TGTGCCAGCAGCCAAGGACAGTACTATGGCTACACCTTC. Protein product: CASSQGQYYGYTF.

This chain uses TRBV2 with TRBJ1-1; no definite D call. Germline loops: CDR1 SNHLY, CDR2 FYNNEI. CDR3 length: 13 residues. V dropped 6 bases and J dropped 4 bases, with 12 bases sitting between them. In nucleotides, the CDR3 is TGTGCCAGCAGCGACACTGCTCCCACTGAAGCTTTCTTT. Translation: CASSDTAPTEAFF.

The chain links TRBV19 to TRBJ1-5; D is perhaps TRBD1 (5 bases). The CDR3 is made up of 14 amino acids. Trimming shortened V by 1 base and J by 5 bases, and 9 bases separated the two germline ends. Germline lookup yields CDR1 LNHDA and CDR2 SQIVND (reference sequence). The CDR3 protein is CASSIAPGDQPQHF. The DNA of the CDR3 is TGTGCCAGTAGTATAGCCCCGGGGGATCAGCCCCAGCATTTT.

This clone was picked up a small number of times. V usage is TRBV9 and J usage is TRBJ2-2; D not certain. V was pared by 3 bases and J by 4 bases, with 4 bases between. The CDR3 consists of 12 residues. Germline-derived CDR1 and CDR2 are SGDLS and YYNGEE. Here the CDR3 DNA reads TGTGCCAGCAGCGCTAGCACCGGGGAGCTGTTTTTT. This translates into CASSASTGELFF.

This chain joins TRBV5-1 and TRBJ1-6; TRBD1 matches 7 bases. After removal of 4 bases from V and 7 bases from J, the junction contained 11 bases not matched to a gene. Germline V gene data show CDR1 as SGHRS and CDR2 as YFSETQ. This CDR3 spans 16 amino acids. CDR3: CASSGGTAKPNSPLHF. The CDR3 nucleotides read TGCGCCAGCAGCGGCGGGACAGCTAAACCGAATTCACCCCTCCACTTT.